The 16 T cell receptor beta chains given below trace back to one sample, sequenced in a study of blood T cell repertoires in COVID-19. Sequencing used immunoSEQ multiplex PCR; TCRdb keeps in-frame clones, though not all of them. This table holds 100,000 to 110,000 clones, approximately 87% found once. Sequencing was performed on peripheral blood. The receptors originated from a human donor in a cohort sampled during active COVID-19.

CDR3 coding DNA: TGTGCCAGCTCAAGTTCTGGGGCCGGGGGGACCTACAATGAGCAGTTCTTC. Protein: CASSSSGAGGTYNEQFF. This chain uses TRBV18 with TRBJ2-1; 7 nucleotides align to TRBD2. There are 17 residues in the CDR3. The germline V gene encodes CDR1 KGHSH and CDR2 LQKENI. Unmatched junction bases numbered 12, after V lost 5 bases and J lost 2 bases.

In this sample, this clone turned up a few times. The V gene is TRBV6-2 or TRBV6-3, the J gene TRBJ1-4, with no clear D. The length of the CDR3 is 12 residues. CDR1 is MNHEY and CDR2 is SVGEGT in the germline V gene. The V end lost 5 bases, the J end lost 5 bases, and 6 bases lay between the germline ends. The CDR3 reads CASSPVNEKLFF. Here the CDR3 DNA reads TGTGCCAGCAGTCCGGTCAATGAAAAACTGTTTTTT.

The chain recombines TRBV28 with TRBJ2-1, with 11 positions matching TRBD2. The CDR3 has 15 amino acids. Trimming cost V 1 base and J 12 bases; bases outside gene matches: 8. Germline loops: CDR1 MDHEN, CDR2 SYDVKM. CDR3 in amino acids: CASSLSILAGGGQFF. The CDR3 nucleotides are TGTGCCAGCAGTTTATCGATCTTAGCGGGAGGGGGGCAGTTCTTC.

V and J are TRBV18 and TRBJ2-7; 7 positions match TRBD1. Germline V gives CDR1 KGHSH, CDR2 LQKENI. This CDR3 region has 14 residues. The V segment lost 3 bases and the J segment 6 bases; nucleotides outside the gene matches: 8. In DNA, the CDR3 is TGTGCCAGCTCACCGAACCCGGGACAGAGCGAGCAGTACTTC. Translation gives CASSPNPGQSEQYF.

The J gene is TRBJ1-4, the V gene TRBV19; 10 nucleotides align to TRBD1. Germline V gene sequence: CDR1 LNHDA, CDR2 SQIVND (reference sequence). The V and J ends lost 6 bases and 6 bases, in that order; junction bases with no gene match: 7. This CDR3 is 15 amino acids long. The CDR3 loop is CASRIAGTGDEKLFF. In DNA, the CDR3 is TGTGCCAGTAGAATCGCCGGGACAGGGGATGAAAAACTGTTTTTT.

This clone occurred a few times. One junction end disagrees with the germline gene, perhaps due to a read error. The V gene is TRBV6-5, the J gene TRBJ1-5; 7 positions agree with TRBD1. This CDR3 spans 15 amino acids. The germline CDR1 and CDR2 sequences are MNHEY and SVGAGI. This CDR3 reads CASRRQGGSSQPQHF. Written as DNA, the CDR3 is TGTGCCAGCAGGCGACAGGGAGGTAGCAGTCAGCCCCAGCATTTT.

V is TRBV29-1 and J is TRBJ1-2, with D uncertain. CDR3 length: 13 residues. Germline values: CDR1 SQVTM, CDR2 ANQGSEA. V lost 0 bases and J lost 4, with 9 bases in between. For the CDR3, the DNA is TGCAGCGTTGAAGACCTCGGCGGCTATGGCTACACCTTC. It is translated as CSVEDLGGYGYTF.

The rearrangement joins TRBV11-2 to TRBJ1-4, with D tentatively TRBD1 (6 bases). The CDR3 is 14 amino acids. Germline V gene data show CDR1 as SGHAT and CDR2 as FQNNGV. Trimming removed 4 bases from V and 8 bases from J, with 14 bases in between. In DNA, the CDR3 is TGTGCCAGCAGCTCCAGAGGGGGATCGGAAAAACTGTTTTTT. Its translation: CASSSRGGSEKLFF.

This clone was picked up one time. The rearrangement uses TRBV11-1 and TRBJ2-3, with TRBD2 identical over 11 bases. The CDR3 length is 15 residues. The germline V gene encodes CDR1 SGHAT and CDR2 FQDESV (reference sequence). The V and J ends lost 5 bases and 0 bases, in that order; junction bases with no gene match: 1. The CDR3 reads CASSASGGSTDTQYF. The CDR3, as DNA: TGTGCCAGCAGCGCTAGCGGGGGGAGCACAGATACGCAGTATTTT.

Comments on this clone: The sample contains more than one DNA sequence encoding this CDR3. The chain employs TRBV18 and TRBJ1-2; D may be TRBD1 (6 bases). This CDR3 spans 13 amino acids. The V end was cut by 3 bases, the J end by 2 bases, with 7 bases between. CDR1 and CDR2 (germline): KGHSH, LQKENI. CDR3: CASSPDRNYGYTF. CDR3 nucleotide sequence: TGTGCCAGCTCACCGGACAGAAACTATGGCTACACCTTC.

This clone has a handful of counts. The chain couples TRBV15 to TRBJ1-1; D is unresolved. In germline, CDR1 is LNHNV, CDR2 YYDKDF (reference sequence). The CDR3 runs 15 residues. Trimming took off 1 base at V and 6 bases at J, with 15 bases between the two ends. CDR3 DNA: TGTGCCACCAGCAGAGGACGGGGAGGGTATCCTGAAGCTTTCTTT. Protein product: CATSRGRGGYPEAFF.

V usage is TRBV7-9 and J usage is TRBJ1-1; maybe TRBD1 (5 bases). CDR3 length: 16 residues. V was cut by 0 bases and J by 6 bases, with 17 bases left in between. Germline loops: CDR1 SEHNR, CDR2 FQNEAQ (reference sequence). CDR3 bases: TGTGCCAGCAGCTTAGCGAGGCCGGGGGGGAGTTCTGAAGCTTTCTTT. Residues: CASSLARPGGSSEAFF.

This clone was seen just once. The chain joins TRBV19 to TRBJ1-1, with a possible D match to TRBD1 (6 bases). The CDR3 loop spans 15 amino acids. Germline CDR1 reads LNHDA; CDR2 reads SQIVND (reference sequence). With 5 bases removed from V and 2 bases from J, the gap between germline ends came to 15 bases. This CDR3 reads CASSARGGPNTEAFF. The CDR3 nucleotides read TGTGCCAGTAGTGCCCGGGGGGGGCCAAACACTGAAGCTTTCTTT.

The CDR3 bases are TGCGCCAGCAGAACAGGGGGTTTCTACGAGCAGTACTTC. As protein: CASRTGGFYEQYF. The V gene is TRBV10-2, the J gene TRBJ2-7; 8 bases agree with TRBD1. CDR3 length: 13 amino acids. V lost 6 bases to trimming and J lost 3 bases; unmatched junction nucleotides: 4. CDR1 WSHSY and CDR2 SAAADI come from the germline V gene.

This clone appeared a single time. The V call is TRBV29-1, the J call TRBJ1-5; D remains ambiguous. CDR3 length equals 13 residues. The V gene's germline CDR1 is SQVTM and CDR2 ANQGSEA. V gave up 1 base and J gave up 10 bases, with 14 bases separating them. The CDR3 DNA reads TGCAGCGTTGAAGGGGGAGGTGGGCAACCCCAGCATTTT. Translated, it gives CSVEGGGGQPQHF.

V usage is TRBV6-2 or TRBV6-3 and J usage is TRBJ2-1; a weak D match, TRBD2 (5 bases). This CDR3 region has 17 residues. Germline V CDR1 and CDR2: MNHEY, SVGEGT. V was clipped by 5 bases and J by 6 bases, with 23 bases between them. In nucleotides, the CDR3 is TGTGCCAGCAGTCCACCTCTAGAGCGGACGAATGGCAATGAGCAGTTCTTC. It yields the protein CASSPPLERTNGNEQFF.